This is a list of T cell receptor beta chains from one sample in a study of blood T cell repertoires in COVID-19. Method: immunoSEQ multiplex PCR; TCRdb's copy keeps in-frame clones and lacks some. The repertoire includes roughly 70,000 clones, about 80% of them detected once, and approximately 18% sits in the top ten. The sample consisted of peripheral blood. Receptors were obtained from a man between 65 and 79 years old who had recovered from COVID-19. Each CDR3 is given with its conserved first and last residue. D genes are given only for firm matches. Only part of the rows carry a size: once, few, many, or a class if the clone is expanded.

abundance,v_gene,d_gene,j_gene,CDR3aa,CDR3nt
-,TRBV11-3,-,TRBJ1-1,CASSPGAMNTEAFF,TGTGCCAGCAGCCCAGGGGCTATGAACACTGAAGCTTTCTTT
-,TRBV19,TRBD1,TRBJ1-1,CATTNPRTGVSTEAFF,TGTGCTACCACAAACCCCCGGACAGGGGTTAGCACTGAAGCTTTCTTT
-,TRBV6-2/TRBV6-3,-,TRBJ1-1,CASSYSSTRAGRDTEAFF,TGTGCCAGCAGTTACTCCTCCACCCGCGCAGGGAGGGACACTGAAGCTTTCTTT
-,TRBV7-2,-,TRBJ2-7,CASREGPSYEQYF,TGTGCCAGCAGAGAGGGCCCGTCCTACGAGCAGTACTTC
-,TRBV25-1,-,TRBJ2-3,CASSESVATSTDTQYF,TGTGCCAGCAGTGAATCCGTTGCGACTAGCACAGATACGCAGTATTTT
medium-sized,TRBV7-2,TRBD1,TRBJ1-3,CASSLRSGTGALSGNTIYF,TGTGCCAGCAGCTTAAGGTCTGGGACAGGCGCGCTCTCTGGAAACACCATATATTTT
-,TRBV25-1,TRBD2,TRBJ2-5,CASSESPGTSGWETQYF,TGTGCCAGCAGTGAATCCCCAGGGACTAGCGGGTGGGAGACCCAGTACTTC
-,TRBV6-4,TRBD1,TRBJ1-6,CASDEGQNNSPLHF,TGTGCCAGCGACGAGGGACAGAATAATTCACCCCTCCACTTT
-,TRBV30,TRBD1,TRBJ2-1,CAWSRQGRNEQFF,TGTGCCTGGAGTCGACAGGGGAGGAATGAGCAGTTCTTC
-,TRBV5-1,TRBD2,TRBJ2-3,CASREGLALLHTDTQYF,TGCGCCAGCAGAGAAGGACTAGCGCTTCTCCACACAGATACGCAGTATTTT
-,TRBV19,-,TRBJ2-4,CASSTTGLAKNIQYF,TGTGCCAGTAGCACTACAGGGCTAGCCAAAAACATTCAGTACTTC
-,TRBV5-1,TRBD2,TRBJ2-3,CASSLDFGTAGERDTQYF,TGCGCCAGCAGCTTGGATTTTGGTACGGCGGGGGAGAGAGATACGCAGTATTTT
-,TRBV6-5,-,TRBJ2-3,CASTKGEDTQYF,TGTGCCAGCACCAAGGGGGAGGATACGCAGTATTTT
-,TRBV5-8,-,TRBJ1-1,CASSLAPGHTEAFF,TGTGCCAGCAGCTTGGCCCCAGGGCACACTGAAGCTTTCTTT
-,TRBV19,-,TRBJ2-2,CASSIQGTNTGELFF,TGTGCCAGTAGTATTCAGGGGACGAACACCGGGGAGCTGTTTTTT
-,TRBV5-1,TRBD1,TRBJ1-3,CASSPDRVGNTIYF,TGCGCCAGCAGCCCTGACAGGGTTGGGAACACCATATATTTT
once,TRBV4-1,TRBD1,TRBJ1-1,CASSQVTGQGKDTEAFF,TGCGCCAGCAGCCAAGTAACGGGACAGGGTAAGGACACTGAAGCTTTCTTT
few,TRBV19,-,TRBJ2-3,CASSMRTNTQYF,TGTGCCAGTAGTATGAGGACAAATACGCAGTATTTT
-,TRBV20-1,-,TRBJ1-2,CSARSSYGYTF,TGCAGTGCTAGGTCCTCCTATGGCTACACCTTC
-,TRBV19,TRBD1,TRBJ2-4,CASRPQGAVGIQYF,TGTGCCAGTAGGCCCCAGGGGGCGGTTGGCATTCAGTACTTC
-,TRBV28,TRBD1,TRBJ2-7,CASSTRGQGAYEQYF,TGTGCCAGCAGTACCCGCGGACAGGGAGCCTACGAGCAGTACTTC
few,TRBV4-3,TRBD2,TRBJ2-5,CASSQALAGGGETQYF,TGCGCCAGCAGCCAAGCACTAGCGGGAGGGGGGGAGACCCAGTACTTC
-,TRBV6-4,TRBD2,TRBJ2-1,CASSVSGGYYDNEQFF,TGTGCCAGCAGTGTCTCCGGGGGGTATTATGACAATGAGCAGTTCTTC
many,TRBV27,TRBD1,TRBJ2-7,CASGQVIYEQYF,TGTGCCAGCGGACAGGTGATATACGAGCAGTACTTC
-,TRBV7-2,-,TRBJ1-3,CASSLGQAGANTIYF,TGTGCCAGCAGCTTAGGCCAGGCAGGGGCGAACACCATATATTTT